Below, one TCR beta chain is given with its context. The CDR3 is made up of 13 amino acids. CDR1 is LGHNA and CDR2 is YSLEER in the germline V gene. Trimming removed 7 bases at V and 2 bases at J, with 11 bases between. PBMCs were isolated at a quantity of at least 7 million per sample. A sample-barcoded 5' primer and a J-beta primer mix were used in a second PCR of about 6 to 12 cycles. Each CDR3 protein gets one entry after TCRdb re-called the 5' RACE reads with MiXCR. The profile shows 1.5 million to 2 million distinct CDR3 sequences, 25% to 30% of them singletons. The record originates from a study of blood T cells in healthy people across ages.

The source is a woman in her twenties or thirties in good health. Sample: blood. The chain joins TRBV4-3 to TRBJ1-1; D might be TRBD1 (5 bases). CDR3 region: CASTDTVNTEAFF. The CDR3 DNA reads as TGCGCCAGCACGGACACCGTAAACACTGAAGCTTTCTTT.